A selection of T cell receptor beta chains follows, all from one sample in a study of CD8 T cells in Susac syndrome. One entry per CDR3 protein, called by TCRdb with MiXCR from the immunoSEQ multiplex PCR reads. The table includes some 190,000 distinct CDR3 sequences, roughly 92% detected once. The sequenced material came from CD4+ T cells from PBMCs. All receptors derive from a human donor in good health. The CDR3 runs from the conserved cysteine through the conserved F or W. The D gene is left open where the match is weak. Size tells how often a clone was seen (once, few, many) or the class of an expanded clone, and some rows leave it out.

>.|TRBV9|TRBJ1-4|once
TGTGCCAGCAGCGTAGTGAGCTCAACTAATGAAAAACTGTTTTTT
CASSVVSSTNEKLFF
>TRBD1|TRBV4-1|TRBJ1-1|.
TGCGCCAGCAGCCAAGAAGGGACAGGGGAGTCTGAAGCTTTCTTT
CASSQEGTGESEAFF
>.|TRBV29-1|TRBJ2-2|once
TGCAGCGTTGCCAGGGGCGGAACCGGGGAGCTGTTTTTT
CSVARGGTGELFF
>.|TRBV13|TRBJ1-3|.
TGTGCCAGCAGCTTCTTTCCCGATCCCACCATATATTTT
CASSFFPDPTIYF
>TRBD1|TRBV7-2|TRBJ2-3|.
TGTGCCAGCAGCCACGGTGGGACAGGGAAATTTGGGGCAGATACGCAGTATTTT
CASSHGGTGKFGADTQYF
>.|TRBV20-1|TRBJ1-1|.
TGCAGTGCTATAAGCACTGAAGCTTTCTTT
CSAISTEAFF
>.|TRBV6-4|TRBJ2-2|.
TGTGCCAGCGTTATCAGGGGTGGCACCGGGGAGCTATTTTTT
CASVIRGGTGELFF
>.|TRBV20-1|TRBJ2-7|.
TGCAGTGGCTTGGGGGGGGCGGCCTACGAGCAGTACTTC
CSGLGGAAYEQYF
>TRBD2|TRBV7-9|TRBJ2-6|once
TGTGCCAGCAGCTTTACTAGCGGGGTTGGTGGGGCCAACGTCCTGACTTTC
CASSFTSGVGGANVLTF
>.|TRBV4-1|TRBJ2-2|.
TGCGCCAGCAGCCAGGCAGGCCTGAACACCGGGGAGCTGTTTTTT
CASSQAGLNTGELFF
>TRBD1|TRBV7-9|TRBJ1-2|.
TGTGCCAGCAGCTTAAAGGGGACAGTCAAACCCTGGGGCTACACCTTC
CASSLKGTVKPWGYTF
>.|TRBV2|TRBJ2-1|.
TGTGCCAGTAGGGAAACTCTCTACAATGAGCAGTTCTTC
CASRETLYNEQFF
>TRBD1|TRBV10-3|TRBJ1-2|.
TGTGCCATCAGTCACCCGGGACAGGGGGACTATGGCTACACCTTC
CAISHPGQGDYGYTF
>.|TRBV30|TRBJ1-1|.
TGTGCCTGCCTCCTCAGTTGGGTTTTGGACACTGAAGCTTTCTTT
CACLLSWVLDTEAFF
>.|TRBV6-2/TRBV6-3|TRBJ2-7|once
TGTGCCAGCAGATGGCGGGATGGTCGGTTGGGCTCCTACGAGCAGTACTTC
CASRWRDGRLGSYEQYF
>.|TRBV5-6|TRBJ1-1|.
TGTGCCAGCAGCTTGGGGCGTAGGCCTGAAGCTTTCTTT
CASSLGRRPEAFF
>TRBD1|TRBV27|TRBJ1-2|.
TGTGCCAGCAGTCCGCAGGGACAGGGGTCCTATGGCTACACCTTC
CASSPQGQGSYGYTF
>.|TRBV3-1|TRBJ1-1|.
TGTGCCAGCAGCCAAATCCGGGGGGGCACTGAAGCTTTCTTT
CASSQIRGGTEAFF
>TRBD1|TRBV20-1|TRBJ2-3|.
TGCAGTGCTAGGTGGGACAGGGGGCACACAGATACGCAGTATTTT
CSARWDRGHTDTQYF
>.|TRBV20-1|TRBJ2-2|.
TGCAGTGCTAGTCGGTCAGAGAACACCGGGGAGCTGTTTTTT
CSASRSENTGELFF
>.|TRBV3-1|TRBJ1-3|once
TGTGCCAGCAGCCTTTCAGGACGGGTCCTCTCTGGAAACACCATATATTTT
CASSLSGRVLSGNTIYF
>.|TRBV28|TRBJ1-1|few
TGTGCCAGCAGTTTACCAGGACAGAACACTGAAGCTTTCTTT
CASSLPGQNTEAFF
>TRBD2|TRBV19|TRBJ2-1|.
TGTGCCAGTAGGAAGAGCGGGGGTGTATTAAATGAGCAGTTCTTC
CASRKSGGVLNEQFF
>TRBD2|TRBV5-4|TRBJ2-2|once
TGTGCCAGCAGCTCGGGGACTAGCGGGAGGACCGGGGAGCTGTTTTTT
CASSSGTSGRTGELFF
>TRBD1|TRBV10-3|TRBJ2-1|.
TGTGCCATCAGAATGACAGGGGTTTCCTACAATGAGCAGTTCTTC
CAIRMTGVSYNEQFF
>.|TRBV10-3|TRBJ1-2|.
TGTGCCATCAGTGACTTAAGGACGGGGGATGGCTACACCTTC
CAISDLRTGDGYTF
>.|TRBV5-1|TRBJ2-5|.
TGCGCCAGCAGCTTACAACGGCGGGAGACCCAGTACTTC
CASSLQRRETQYF
>.|TRBV28|TRBJ1-5|.
TGTGCCAGCAGTTTAAGGGCAGGGCCCATGAGCAATCAGCCCCAGCATTTT
CASSLRAGPMSNQPQHF
>.|TRBV20-1|TRBJ1-1|.
TGCAGTGCTACCAGAGTTGAAGCTTTCTTT
CSATRVEAFF
>.|TRBV12-3/TRBV12-4|TRBJ1-3|.
TGTGCCAGCAGTTCCCCCGTCAGGGGCAGGGCTGGAAACACCATATATTTT
CASSSPVRGRAGNTIYF
>TRBD1|TRBV19|TRBJ1-2|once
TGTGCCAGTAGGACAGGGTACAGTTCTTATGGCTACACCTTC
CASRTGYSSYGYTF
>TRBD1|TRBV3-1|TRBJ2-4|.
TGTGCCAGCAGCCTATGGGACAGGGGATTAGAAAACATTCAGTACTTC
CASSLWDRGLENIQYF
>TRBD1|TRBV7-3|TRBJ2-7|.
TGTGCCAGCAAACCCGGGGGGACAGGGACTCACGAGCAGTACTTC
CASKPGGTGTHEQYF
>.|TRBV2|TRBJ2-5|.
TGTGCCAGCAGAAACCGGGCTAAGTACTTC
CASRNRAKYF
>.|TRBV28|TRBJ1-5|.
TGTGCCAGCAGTTTAGTAGGCAGCCTTTCCAATCAGCCCCAGCATTTT
CASSLVGSLSNQPQHF
>TRBD2|TRBV6-1|TRBJ2-5|.
TGTGCCAGCACCGGACTAGCGTGGGAGACCCAGTACTTC
CASTGLAWETQYF
>.|TRBV7-2|TRBJ2-1|.
TGTGCCAGCAGCCTTAGACAGGCCTGGGATGAGCAGTTCTTC
CASSLRQAWDEQFF
>.|TRBV29-1|TRBJ2-5|.
TGCAGCGTTGAAGGCCCAGCTCAAGAGACCCAGTACTTC
CSVEGPAQETQYF
>TRBD1|TRBV20-1|TRBJ1-5|.
TGCAGTGCTAGAGACCCGGACAGGACAGGGCTGGGCAATCAGCCCCAGCATTTT
CSARDPDRTGLGNQPQHF
>TRBD1|TRBV7-2|TRBJ2-3|once
TGTGCCAGCAGCTCCGGGACAGGGCACACAGATACGCAGTATTTT
CASSSGTGHTDTQYF